The present T cell receptor (beta chain) was sequenced within a study of T-cell reconstitution after alpha-beta-depleted transplantation in children. Study-wide results and limits: Counts and diversity of T cells one year after transplant came mostly from newly produced T cells. Surviving recipient T cells and intrathymic progenitors accounted for some patients' high TCRbeta diversity at day 60. Several hundred graft clones that had expanded were reportedly the source of alpha-beta T cells about two months after transplant.

The CDR3 runs 14 residues. Trimming took 8 bases from V and 3 from J; bases not matched to a gene: 2. Germline CDR1 SNHLY, CDR2 FYNNEI. Unique molecular identifiers were used to barcode this TCRbeta library. TCRdb recomputed calls from the PCR reads with MiXCR, one row per CDR3 protein. The sample yields about 490,000 distinct CDR3 sequences, about 11% seen once. Many counts were recorded for this clonotype. Its antigen is undetermined. Material: PBMCs, obtained before TCRalphabeta/CD19-depleted stem cell transplant. This sequence joins TRBV2 and TRBJ2-3, with 13 nucleotides matching TRBD2. The clonotype comes from a child aged 2-15 years with inherited bone marrow failure, due to receive a stem cell transplant. The CDR3 DNA sequence: TGTGCCAGCGGACTAGCGGGAGAAACAGATACGCAGTATTTT. Its protein is CASGLAGETDTQYF.